This T cell receptor (beta chain) was captured in a study of blood T cell repertoires in COVID-19. Germline V CDR1 and CDR2: SQVTM, ANQGSEA. The CDR3 consists of 14 residues. V dropped 7 bases and J dropped 0; count of bases not matched to a gene: 6. The method was immunoSEQ multiplex PCR; TCRdb's version includes in-frame clones alone and lacks a portion of them. The sample yields about 15,000 clones, 73% seen once. The receptor comes from a boy aged 2 to 10 with active or convalescent COVID-19. The chain joins TRBV29-1 to TRBJ1-5; 7 positions match TRBD1. Sequencing was carried out using peripheral blood. CDR3 bases: TGCAGCGCAAGACAGGGCGGTAGCAATCAGCCCCAGCATTTT. It encodes CSARQGGSNQPQHF.